The 18 T cell receptor beta chains reported below all come from one sample, sequenced in a study of tumor-infiltrating lymphocytes in primary liver carcinoma. TCR beta cDNA was prepared out of 500 ng total RNA by means of a constant-region primer. What produced the TCR beta libraries was three nested multiplex PCR rounds using slightly modified ARM-PCR. It was with TRBV1-TRBV30 forward primers and a C-beta reverse primer that the first two PCR rounds were run, at roughly 10 cycles each. Each CDR3 protein is one row after TCRdb ran MiXCR on the multiplex PCR reads. The table records under 85,000 distinct CDR3 sequences, around 70% of them present only once. Co-extracted RNA and DNA came from around 18-30 mg of unsorted bulk tissue. Sequenced sample: liver tumor tissue from sampling region 1. The subset here: tumor region T1, superior pole. These receptors all come from a man aged 35-49 years with primary liver carcinoma and hepatitis B virus infection.

With respect to this clonotype: A read error is likely, as this CDR3 ends without the conserved phenylalanine or tryptophan. The V and J genes are TRBV11-2 and TRBJ1-5; D call uncertain. Germline lookup yields CDR1 SGHAT and CDR2 FQNNGV. CDR3 size: 14 residues. Trimming left V 8 bases short and J 4 bases short, with 15 bases between. CDR3 sequence reads: CASGYKGRNQPQHI. CDR3 sequence (DNA): TGTGCCAGCGGATACAAGGGCAGAAATCAGCCCCAGCATATT.

A word on this clonotype: This may be a read error: a much more frequent sequence differs by one nucleotide. V usage is TRBV2 and J usage is TRBJ2-3; the D call may be TRBD1 or TRBD2 (5 bases each). CDR1 SNHLY and CDR2 FYNNEI come from the germline V gene. The length of the CDR3 is 14 residues. The DNA for the CDR3 is TGTGCCAGCAGTAACCGGGACCTCACAGATCCGCAGTATTTT. Translated: CASSNRDLTDPQYF.

The table lists this clonotype with many counts. The V call is TRBV6-1, the J call TRBJ2-7; D ambiguous. This CDR3 has 12 amino acids. Trimming shortened V by 6 bases and J by 0 bases, and 6 bases separated the two germline ends. Germline values: CDR1 MNHNS, CDR2 SASEGT. This chain's CDR3 is CASRRVSYEQYF. CDR3 in DNA: TGTGCCAGCAGACGGGTCTCCTACGAGCAGTACTTC.

This clonotype was recorded once. The rearrangement links TRBV11-1 to TRBJ2-3, with D perhaps TRBD1 (6 bases). The CDR3 covers 16 residues. Germline V gives CDR1 SGHAT, CDR2 FQDESV (reference sequence). The V gene lost 11 bases and the J gene lost 2 bases, with 23 bases spanning the gap. The CDR3 here is CAFSRRGRYPTDTQYF. CDR3 in DNA: TGTGCCTTCAGTCGCAGGGGCCGCTACCCCACAGATACGCAGTATTTT.

This chain links TRBV28 with TRBJ2-5, with D possibly being TRBD2 (5 bases). The CDR3 contains 12 residues. Germline V gene data show CDR1 as MDHEN and CDR2 as SYDVKM. Trimming took off 5 bases at V and 6 bases at J, with 10 bases between the two ends. The CDR3 nucleotides are TGTGCCAGCAGTATTAACGGGAAGACCCAGTACTTC. Translating it yields CASSINGKTQYF.

Regarding this clonotype: It is likely a read error, because the conserved phenylalanine at the end of the CDR3 is missing. It is unclear where the CDR3 begins or ends on the DNA, so no DNA is shown, and the CDR3 is as TCRdb lists it. The chain has TRBV4-1 and TRBJ2-2; the table's D call, TRBD1, has no DNA check behind it. The CDR3 adds up to 17 amino acids, both ends counted. CDR1 MGHRA and CDR2 YSYEKL come from the germline V gene. The CDR3 reads CASSRRSQGADTGELFV.

The chain employs TRBV11-2 and TRBJ2-7; maybe TRBD1 (7 bases). The CDR3 is made up of 15 amino acids. The V gene lost 4 bases and the J gene lost 8 bases, with 21 bases spanning the gap. In germline, CDR1 is SGHAT, CDR2 FQNNGV. The CDR3 region is CASSWQGGLGYKQYF. The CDR3 nucleotides are TGTGCCAGCAGCTGGCAGGGGGGACTGGGATATAAGCAGTACTTC.

On this clonotype: One junction end does not reproduce the germline sequence, and a read error may be involved. This chain joins TRBV6-1 and TRBJ2-7, with D tentatively TRBD1 or TRBD2 (5 bases each). Germline CDR1 MNHNS, CDR2 SASEGT. The CDR3 extends over 14 amino acids. CDR3 in DNA: TGTGCCAGCAGTGAATCCGGGGCCTCCTACGAACAGTACTTC. Protein: CASSESGASYEQYF.

V usage is TRBV9 and J usage is TRBJ1-1; D gene ambiguous. The CDR3 covers 15 residues. Trimming cost V 0 bases and J 1 base, with 10 bases left between them. Germline assignment: CDR1 SGDLS and CDR2 YYNGEE. The CDR3 sequence is CASSVATEGNTEAFF. The CDR3 DNA follows: TGTGCCAGCAGCGTAGCTACAGAGGGGAACACTGAAGCTTTCTTT.

Concerning this clonotype itself: An end of the junction does not agree with germline; a read error may underlie this. The V call is TRBV12-3 or TRBV12-4, the J call TRBJ1-1, with unresolved D. CDR3 length: 15 amino acids. The CDR3 DNA reads TGTGCCAGCAGTTTAGCTCTGGCGGCGAAGACTGAGGCTTTCTTT. Translation: CASSLALAAKTEAFF.

Turning to this clonotype: One junction end does not reproduce the germline sequence, and a read error may be involved. This chain links TRBV29-1 with TRBJ2-7; 8 positions agree with TRBD2. This CDR3 spans 16 amino acids. Germline lookup yields CDR1 SQVTM and CDR2 ANQGSEA. The CDR3: CSVESRKTSESYEQCF. Here the CDR3 DNA reads TGCAGCGTTGAATCCCGCAAGACTAGCGAGTCCTATGAGCAATGCTTC.

Remarks on this clonotype: A junction end diverges from the germline sequence, so it may reflect a read error. The rearrangement joins TRBV7-9 to TRBJ1-1; possibly TRBD1 for D (6 bases). Looked up from germline, CDR1 is SEHNR and CDR2 is FQNEAQ (reference sequence). The CDR3 has 14 amino acids. The DNA of the CDR3 is TGTGCCAGCAGCTTACAACAGGGAGCCGCTGAACCTTTCTTT. Protein: CASSLQQGAAEPFF.

This clonotype was counted a few times. The chain carries TRBV28 and TRBJ1-2; no clear D gene. In germline, CDR1 is MDHEN, CDR2 SYDVKM. Trimming pared 9 bases from V and 6 bases from J, leaving 14 bases between. CDR3 length equals 12 residues. The CDR3 DNA follows: TGTGCCAGTTGGACCTCCCGGGATGGCTACACCTTC. It translates to CASWTSRDGYTF.

Comment on this clonotype: This likely comes from a read error, as the CDR3 has no conserved phenylalanine or tryptophan at its end. The rearrangement links TRBV6-1 to TRBJ2-3, with D unclear. Germline V gene lookup returns CDR1 MNHNS and CDR2 SASEGT. The CDR3 sequence is 16 residues long. V shed 6 bases and J shed 5 bases, with 21 bases lying between them. In DNA, the CDR3 is TGTGCCAGCAGGTTAGCCACCAACTATGACCGAGATACGCAGTATTAT. Protein product: CASRLATNYDRDTQYY.

This clonotype has a count of ten or more. The chain combines TRBV6-5 with TRBJ1-1; perhaps TRBD1 as D (5 bases). Trimming shortened V by 4 bases and J by 8 bases, and 14 bases separated the two germline ends. Germline V gene data show CDR1 as MNHEY and CDR2 as SVGAGI. This CDR3 has 13 residues. The DNA for the CDR3 is TGTGCCAGCAGTTCCAGCAGGGTCGGGGAAGCTTTCTTT. Protein: CASSSSRVGEAFF.

Note on this clonotype: At one end the junction does not follow the germline gene, possibly because of a read error. The chain uses TRBV4-1 and TRBJ2-7; TRBD2 matches at 8 bases. This CDR3 has 15 residues. Per germline, CDR1 MGHRA and CDR2 YSYEKL. CDR3 sequence: CASGQEGLVAYEQYF. CDR3 sequence (DNA): TGCGCCAGCGGCCAAGAGGGACTAGTGGCCTACGAGCAGTACTTC.

Comment on this clonotype: The junction and the germline gene differ at one end; a read error may be behind it. This rearrangement joins TRBV6-5 to TRBJ2-2, with 9 bases aligning to TRBD2. Germline values: CDR1 MNHEY, CDR2 SVGAGI. This CDR3 has 16 residues. CDR3 sequence reads: CTSSSSSGRTTGELFF. CDR3 sequence (DNA): TGTACCAGCAGTTCCTCGAGCGGGAGGACTACCGGGGAGCTGTTTTTC.

Note on this clonotype: Because it lacks the conserved phenylalanine or tryptophan at the end, this CDR3 is likely a read error. The chain has TRBV11-2 and TRBJ2-3; D is tentatively TRBD1 or TRBD2 (6 bases each). Germline V gene data show CDR1 as SGHAT and CDR2 as FQNNGV. CDR3 length: 14 amino acids. The CDR3 region is CVGGTREPADTQYL. In DNA, the CDR3 is TGTGTCGGAGGGACACGGGAGCCCGCAGATACGCAGTATTTG.